This entry concerns a single TCR beta chain. Per the study methods: Reference gene primer amplification in the assay estimated nucleated cell counts. The data were produced by immunoSEQ multiplex PCR, yet TCRdb's version contains in-frame clones alone and is incomplete. D and trimming were read from the DNA, whereas the V and J calls and clone size are those reported in that table. The table lists a few hundred thousand clones, about four fifths of them singletons, with 3.4% in the top ten. The germline V gene encodes CDR1 SGDLS and CDR2 YYNGEE. Trimming removed 4 bases at V and 9 bases at J, with 11 bases between. The CDR3 sequence is 12 residues long. This sample is drawn from a study of blood T cell repertoires in COVID-19. Study information: Whether acute or convalescent, the COVID-19 samples came from the United States, Italy and Spain. The analysed material was cDNA or gDNA that came from T cells, B-cell-depleted T cells, or PBMCs.

What was sequenced was peripheral blood. V gene TRBV9 combines with J gene TRBJ2-1; TRBD2 is a possible D gene (6 bases). This clonotype originated in a woman between 18 and 29 years old with acute or convalescent COVID-19. Written as DNA, the CDR3 is TGTGCCAGCAGCTCACTAGCAACTGAGCAGTTCTTC. As protein: CASSSLATEQFF.